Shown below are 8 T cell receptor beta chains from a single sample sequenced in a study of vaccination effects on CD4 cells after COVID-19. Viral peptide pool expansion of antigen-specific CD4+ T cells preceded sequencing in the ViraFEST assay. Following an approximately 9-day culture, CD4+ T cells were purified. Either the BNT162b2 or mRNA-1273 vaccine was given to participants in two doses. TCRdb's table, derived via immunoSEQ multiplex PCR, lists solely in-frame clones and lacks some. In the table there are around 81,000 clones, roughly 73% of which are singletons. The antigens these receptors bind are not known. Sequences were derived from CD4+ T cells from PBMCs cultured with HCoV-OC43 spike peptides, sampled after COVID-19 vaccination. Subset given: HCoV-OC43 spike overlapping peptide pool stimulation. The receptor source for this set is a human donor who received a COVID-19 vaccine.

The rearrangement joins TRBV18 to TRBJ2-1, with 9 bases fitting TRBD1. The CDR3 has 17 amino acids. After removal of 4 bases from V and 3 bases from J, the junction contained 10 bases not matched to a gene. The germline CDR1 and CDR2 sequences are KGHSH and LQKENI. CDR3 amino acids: CASSLHTGTGSYNEQFF. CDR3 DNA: TGTGCCAGCTCACTACATACCGGGACAGGGAGCTACAATGAGCAGTTCTTC.

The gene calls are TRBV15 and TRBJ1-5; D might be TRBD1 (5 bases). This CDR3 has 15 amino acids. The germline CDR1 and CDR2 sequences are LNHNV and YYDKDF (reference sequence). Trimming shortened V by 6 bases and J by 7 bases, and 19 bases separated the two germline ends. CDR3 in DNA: TGTGCCACCAGAAGATTGGGGCCCGGCACCCAGCCCCAGCATTTT. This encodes CATRRLGPGTQPQHF. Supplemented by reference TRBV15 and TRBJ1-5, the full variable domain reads DAMVIQNPRYQVTQFGKPVTLSCSQTLNHNVMYWYQQKSSQAPKLLFHYYDKDFNNEADTPDNFQSRRPNTSFCFLDIRSPGLGDTAMYLCATRRLGPGTQPQHFGDGTRLSIL.

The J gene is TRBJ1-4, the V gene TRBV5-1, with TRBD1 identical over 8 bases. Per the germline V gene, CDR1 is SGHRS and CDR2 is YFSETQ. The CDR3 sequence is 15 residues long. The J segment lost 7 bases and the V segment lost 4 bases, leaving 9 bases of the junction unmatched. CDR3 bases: TGCGCCAGCAGCCCCCAGACAGGGGAGGCTGAAAAACTGTTTTTT. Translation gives CASSPQTGEAEKLFF. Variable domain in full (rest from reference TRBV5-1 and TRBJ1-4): KAGVTQTPRYLIKTRGQQVTLSCSPISGHRSVSWYQQTPGQGLQFLFEYFSETQRNKGNFPGRFSGRQFSNSRSEMNVSTLELGDSALYLCASSPQTGEAEKLFFGSGTQLSVL.

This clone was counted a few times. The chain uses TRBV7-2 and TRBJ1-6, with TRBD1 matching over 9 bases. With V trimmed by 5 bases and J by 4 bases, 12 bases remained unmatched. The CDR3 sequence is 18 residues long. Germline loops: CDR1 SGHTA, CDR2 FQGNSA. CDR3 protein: CASSMGQGGGTYNSPLHF. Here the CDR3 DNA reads TGTGCCAGCAGCATGGGACAGGGCGGCGGTACATATAATTCACCCCTCCACTTT. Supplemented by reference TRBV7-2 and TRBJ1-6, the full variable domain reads GAGVSQSPSNKVTEKGKDVELRCDPISGHTALYWYRQSLGQGLEFLIYFQGNSAPDKSGLPSDRFSAERTGGSVSTLTIQRTQQEDSAVYLCASSMGQGGGTYNSPLHFGNGTRLTVT.

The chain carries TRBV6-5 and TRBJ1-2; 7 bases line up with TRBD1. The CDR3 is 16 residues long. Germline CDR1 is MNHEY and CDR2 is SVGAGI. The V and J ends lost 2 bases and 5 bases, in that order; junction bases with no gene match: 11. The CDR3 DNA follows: TGTGCCAGCAGTTACCACGCGGGGGCAGGGGGGTATGGCTACACCTTC. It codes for CASSYHAGAGGYGYTF.

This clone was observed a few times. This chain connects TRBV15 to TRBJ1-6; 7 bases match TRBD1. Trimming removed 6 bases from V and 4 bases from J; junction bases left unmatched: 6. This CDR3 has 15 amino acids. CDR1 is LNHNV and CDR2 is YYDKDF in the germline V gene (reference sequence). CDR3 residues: CATSILQGYNSPLHF. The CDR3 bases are TGTGCCACCAGTATCCTACAGGGGTATAATTCACCCCTCCACTTT.

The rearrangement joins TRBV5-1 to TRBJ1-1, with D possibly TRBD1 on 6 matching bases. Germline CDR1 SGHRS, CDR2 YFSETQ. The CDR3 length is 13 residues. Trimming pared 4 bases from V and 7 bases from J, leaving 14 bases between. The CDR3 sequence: CASSIQGDLEAFF. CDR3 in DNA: TGCGCCAGCAGCATACAGGGAGATCTTGAAGCTTTCTTT.

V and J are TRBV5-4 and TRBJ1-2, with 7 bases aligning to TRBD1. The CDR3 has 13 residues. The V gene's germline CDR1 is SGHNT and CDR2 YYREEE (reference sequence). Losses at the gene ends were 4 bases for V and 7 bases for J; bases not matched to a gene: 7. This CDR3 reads CASSPGQDRGYTF. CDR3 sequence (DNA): TGTGCCAGCAGCCCCGGACAGGATCGTGGCTACACCTTC.